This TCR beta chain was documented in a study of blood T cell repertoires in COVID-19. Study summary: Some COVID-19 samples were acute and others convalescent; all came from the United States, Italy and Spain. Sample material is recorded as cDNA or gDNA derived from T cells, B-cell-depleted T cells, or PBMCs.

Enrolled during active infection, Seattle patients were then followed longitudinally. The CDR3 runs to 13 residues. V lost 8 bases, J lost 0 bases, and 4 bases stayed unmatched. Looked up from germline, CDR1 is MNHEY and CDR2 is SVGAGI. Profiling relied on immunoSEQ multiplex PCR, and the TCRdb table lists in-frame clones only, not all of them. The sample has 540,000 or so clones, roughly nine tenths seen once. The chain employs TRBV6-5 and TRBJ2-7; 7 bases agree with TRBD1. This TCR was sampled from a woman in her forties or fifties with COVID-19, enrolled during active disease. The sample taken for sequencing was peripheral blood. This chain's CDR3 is CASRGQTSYEQYF. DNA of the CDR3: TGTGCCAGCCGGGGACAGACCTCCTACGAGCAGTACTTC.